This is a list of T cell receptor beta chains from one sample in a study of blood T cell repertoires in COVID-19. Profiled with immunoSEQ multiplex PCR; TCRdb holds only in-frame clones, not every one. The sample yields roughly 200,000 clones, more than 85% seen once. Input material: peripheral blood. These receptor sequences come from a woman aged 50 to 60 with COVID-19, enrolled during active disease. CDR3s include the opening cysteine and the closing phenylalanine or tryptophan. Fields, in order: V gene, D gene, clone size, J gene, CDR3 length, CDR3 DNA, CDR3 protein. D genes are given only for firm matches. Size is omitted from some rows. Given values are once, few, many or a class for expanded clones.

V: TRBV10-2
D: TRBD1
size: -
J: TRBJ1-2
length: 12
DNA: TGCGCCAGCCTTGAGGGGGCGGGGGGCTACACCTTC
CDR3: CASLEGAGGYTF

V: TRBV4-1
D: -
size: -
J: TRBJ2-5
length: 14
DNA: TGCGCCAGCAGCCTCGGGGGGACAGGAGAGACCCAGTACTTC
CDR3: CASSLGGTGETQYF

V: TRBV19
D: -
size: -
J: TRBJ1-5
length: 15
DNA: TGTGCCAGTAGTATAGTTCCCGGGAGCAATCAGCCCCAGCATTTT
CDR3: CASSIVPGSNQPQHF

V: TRBV24-1
D: -
size: -
J: TRBJ2-5
length: 13
DNA: TGTGCCACCAGCCACGAACGCGTAGAGACCCAGTACTTC
CDR3: CATSHERVETQYF

V: TRBV24-1
D: TRBD2
size: -
J: TRBJ2-1
length: 15
DNA: TGTGCCACCAGTGATTTGGGGAGGGGAAGGCATGAGCAGTTCTTC
CDR3: CATSDLGRGRHEQFF

V: TRBV5-1
D: TRBD1
size: -
J: TRBJ2-1
length: 19
DNA: TGCGCCAGCAGCCCCCACCCTTGGACAGGGGGCAACTCCTACAATGAGCAGTTCTTC
CDR3: CASSPHPWTGGNSYNEQFF

V: TRBV9
D: TRBD1
size: -
J: TRBJ2-2
length: 16
DNA: TGTGCCAGCAGCTTTGGACAGGGGGACATCACCGGGGAGCTGTTTTTT
CDR3: CASSFGQGDITGELFF

V: TRBV6-2/TRBV6-3
D: TRBD2
size: -
J: TRBJ2-1
length: 17
DNA: TGTGCCAGCAGTTGGGGGACTAGCGGGACCCGACACAATGAGCAGTTCTTC
CDR3: CASSWGTSGTRHNEQFF

V: TRBV28
D: TRBD1
size: -
J: TRBJ1-2
length: 15
DNA: TGTGCCAGCAGCCGACCCCCGACAGGGCGATATGGCTACACCTTC
CDR3: CASSRPPTGRYGYTF

V: TRBV15
D: TRBD1
size: -
J: TRBJ2-5
length: 14
DNA: TGTGCCACCAGAGAGGACAGGGCGAAGGAGACCCAGTACTTC
CDR3: CATREDRAKETQYF

V: TRBV9
D: TRBD2
size: -
J: TRBJ2-1
length: 14
DNA: TGTGCCAGCAGCGTGCCAACTAGCGGCAATGAGCAGTTCTTC
CDR3: CASSVPTSGNEQFF

V: TRBV7-6
D: -
size: few
J: TRBJ1-1
length: 15
DNA: TGTGCCAGCAGCTTATTGGGCCGATTTAACACTGAAGCTTTCTTT
CDR3: CASSLLGRFNTEAFF

V: TRBV19
D: TRBD1
size: -
J: TRBJ1-5
length: 15
DNA: TGTGCCAGTAAGACCACGAGTCAGGGGGCCCAGCCCCAGCATTTT
CDR3: CASKTTSQGAQPQHF

V: TRBV13
D: TRBD2
size: -
J: TRBJ2-1
length: 15
DNA: TGTGCCAGCAGCTACCCCGGACTAGCGGGGGGGAAGGAGTTCTTC
CDR3: CASSYPGLAGGKEFF

V: TRBV4-1
D: -
size: -
J: TRBJ1-6
length: 17
DNA: TGCGCCAGCAGCCAAGCTACCTTCGGGGGACATAATTCACCCCTCCACTTT
CDR3: CASSQATFGGHNSPLHF

V: TRBV7-9
D: -
size: -
J: TRBJ2-1
length: 11
DNA: TGTGCCAGCAGCTTAGTAGATGAGCAGTTCTTC
CDR3: CASSLVDEQFF

V: TRBV9
D: -
size: -
J: TRBJ2-1
length: 16
DNA: TGTGCCAGCAGCGTAGAAGGGGCAGGACGTTACAATGAGCAGTTCTTC
CDR3: CASSVEGAGRYNEQFF